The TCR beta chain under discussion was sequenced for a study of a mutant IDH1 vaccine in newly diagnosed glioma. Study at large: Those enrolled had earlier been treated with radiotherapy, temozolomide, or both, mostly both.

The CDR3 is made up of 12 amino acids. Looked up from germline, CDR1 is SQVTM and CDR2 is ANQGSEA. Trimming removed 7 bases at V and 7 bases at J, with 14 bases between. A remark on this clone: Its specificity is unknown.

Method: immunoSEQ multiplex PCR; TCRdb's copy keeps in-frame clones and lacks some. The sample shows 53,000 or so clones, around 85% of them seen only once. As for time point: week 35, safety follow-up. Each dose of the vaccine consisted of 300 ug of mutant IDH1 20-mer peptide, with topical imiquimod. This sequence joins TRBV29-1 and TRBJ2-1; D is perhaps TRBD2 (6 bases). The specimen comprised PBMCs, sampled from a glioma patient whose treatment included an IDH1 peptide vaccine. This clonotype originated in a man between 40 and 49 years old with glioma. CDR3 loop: CSGRDFENEQFF. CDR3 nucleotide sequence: TGCAGCGGCCGGGACTTCGAAAATGAGCAGTTCTTC.